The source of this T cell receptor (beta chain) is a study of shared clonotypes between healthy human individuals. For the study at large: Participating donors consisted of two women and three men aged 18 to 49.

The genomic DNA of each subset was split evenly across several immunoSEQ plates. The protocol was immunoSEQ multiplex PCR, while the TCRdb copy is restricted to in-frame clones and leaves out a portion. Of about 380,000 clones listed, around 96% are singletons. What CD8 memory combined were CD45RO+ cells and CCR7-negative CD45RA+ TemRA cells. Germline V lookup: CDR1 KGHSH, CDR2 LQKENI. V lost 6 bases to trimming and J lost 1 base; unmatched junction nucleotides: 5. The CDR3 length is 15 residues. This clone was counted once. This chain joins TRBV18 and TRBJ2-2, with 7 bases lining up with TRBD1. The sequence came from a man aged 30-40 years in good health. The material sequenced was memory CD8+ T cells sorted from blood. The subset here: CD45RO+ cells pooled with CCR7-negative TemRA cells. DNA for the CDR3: TGTGCCAGCTCGACTTGGACAGGGAACACCGGGGAGCTGTTTTTT. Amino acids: CASSTWTGNTGELFF.